These T cell receptor beta chains were read from a single sample in a study of blood T cell repertoires in COVID-19. Measured with immunoSEQ multiplex PCR; TCRdb has only the in-frame clones, and not every one. This sample yields about 250,000 clones, of which around 86% are seen a single time; about 1.6% belongs to the top ten. Sequenced sample: peripheral blood. The receptor source for this set is a woman in her sixties who had recovered from COVID-19. Both conserved end residues are part of each CDR3. A D gene is named only where the DNA matches it firmly. Size is stated for part of the rows, as once, few or many counts, or as a class when the clone is expanded.

d_call,v_call,clone_size,j_call,cdr3_aa,cdr3_nt
TRBD1,TRBV7-2,-,TRBJ2-5,CASSRDRGHETQYF,TGTGCCAGCAGCCGGGACAGGGGGCATGAGACCCAGTACTTC
TRBD1,TRBV7-2,-,TRBJ2-3,CASSPDRAVTQYF,TGTGCCAGCAGCCCGGACAGGGCCGTTACGCAGTATTTT
-,TRBV10-2,-,TRBJ2-1,CASSDNRDNEQFF,TGCGCCAGCAGTGATAACAGGGACAATGAGCAGTTCTTC
-,TRBV3-1/TRBV3-2,-,TRBJ1-1,CASSLSTVSPLNTEAFF,TGTGCCAGCAGCCTTTCGACAGTTTCCCCTTTGAACACTGAAGCTTTCTTT
TRBD1,TRBV19,-,TRBJ1-1,CASTNPDRALGRGTEAFF,TGTGCCAGTACCAACCCGGACAGGGCTTTGGGAAGGGGGACTGAAGCTTTCTTT
-,TRBV7-9,-,TRBJ1-4,CASSFTGMGEKLFF,TGTGCCAGCAGCTTCACAGGGATGGGTGAAAAACTGTTTTTT
TRBD1,TRBV10-3,-,TRBJ1-2,CAISESGTALLTYGYTF,TGTGCCATCAGTGAGTCGGGGACAGCCCTTCTAACCTATGGCTACACCTTC
TRBD1,TRBV6-6,-,TRBJ2-1,CASSKGQASMSEQFF,TGTGCCAGCAGTAAGGGACAGGCTAGCATGAGTGAGCAGTTCTTC
-,TRBV11-2,-,TRBJ2-3,CASSPLVGVLPDTQYF,TGTGCCAGCAGCCCTTTAGTAGGGGTTCTCCCAGATACGCAGTATTTT
TRBD1,TRBV12-5,-,TRBJ2-5,CASGLTRTGDLGTQYF,TGTGCTAGTGGTTTAACGAGGACAGGAGACTTGGGGACCCAGTACTTC
-,TRBV6-6,-,TRBJ2-5,CASSPANFQETQYF,TGTGCCAGCAGCCCAGCGAATTTCCAAGAGACCCAGTACTTC
-,TRBV7-2,-,TRBJ1-2,CASSLRAGVGYTF,TGTGCCAGCAGCTTAAGGGCGGGGGTTGGCTACACCTTC
-,TRBV28,-,TRBJ1-4,CASSGVGKNEEKLFF,TGTGCCAGCAGTGGCGTGGGCAAAAACGAAGAAAAACTGTTTTTT
-,TRBV7-9,-,TRBJ1-1,CASSFYEMNTEAFF,TGTGCCAGCAGCTTTTATGAGATGAACACTGAAGCTTTCTTT
TRBD1,TRBV7-2,-,TRBJ1-4,CASSPRQGRLFF,TGTGCCAGCAGCCCACGACAGGGTCGACTGTTTTTT
TRBD2,TRBV10-1,once,TRBJ2-7,CASSEPGRGNHYEQYF,TGCGCCAGCAGTGAGCCCGGGAGGGGTAACCACTACGAGCAGTACTTC
-,TRBV6-5,few,TRBJ1-1,CASRQMTGYTEAFF,TGTGCCAGCAGACAAATGACAGGATACACTGAAGCTTTCTTT
TRBD1,TRBV7-9,-,TRBJ1-4,CASSSGTVNEKLFF,TGTGCCAGCAGTTCCGGGACAGTTAATGAAAAACTGTTTTTT
TRBD2,TRBV11-3,-,TRBJ2-1,CASSHGLAGFNEQFF,TGTGCCAGCAGCCACGGGCTAGCGGGGTTCAATGAGCAGTTCTTC
-,TRBV6-5,-,TRBJ2-7,CASRRTDLTYEQYF,TGTGCCAGCAGACGGACAGACTTGACCTACGAGCAGTACTTC
TRBD2,TRBV3-1/TRBV3-2,-,TRBJ2-5,CASSQDRPTSGFQETQYF,TGTGCCAGCAGCCAAGATCGTCCGACTAGCGGGTTCCAAGAGACCCAGTACTTC
TRBD1,TRBV3-1/TRBV3-2,-,TRBJ1-5,CASSRDRGTQPQHF,TGTGCCAGCAGCCGGGACAGGGGGACTCAGCCCCAGCATTTT
-,TRBV19,-,TRBJ1-6,CASSSGGDHNSPLHF,TGTGCCAGTAGTTCAGGCGGGGATCATAATTCACCCCTCCACTTT
TRBD1,TRBV7-2,-,TRBJ1-6,CASSGRTGGYSPLHF,TGTGCCAGCAGCGGGCGGACAGGGGGTTATTCACCCCTCCACTTT
-,TRBV2,-,TRBJ2-1,CASRYHSYEQFF,TGTGCCAGCAGGTACCACAGCTATGAGCAGTTCTTC
TRBD2,TRBV7-2,-,TRBJ2-7,CASSRIAGAYEQYF,TGTGCCAGCAGCCGGATAGCGGGGGCCTACGAGCAGTACTTC
TRBD1,TRBV6-5,-,TRBJ1-1,CASRFAGQTNTEAFF,TGTGCCAGCAGATTCGCGGGACAGACTAACACTGAAGCTTTCTTT
-,TRBV6-5,-,TRBJ1-6,CAIKFRDTDNSPLHF,TGTGCCATCAAATTCCGGGACACCGATAATTCACCCCTCCACTTT
-,TRBV3-1/TRBV3-2,-,TRBJ1-2,CASSRSNPPRGGYTF,TGTGCCAGCAGCCGATCAAACCCCCCCCGAGGAGGCTACACCTTC
-,TRBV28,-,TRBJ1-2,CASSSFVGPYGYTF,TGTGCCAGCAGTTCCTTCGTGGGCCCCTATGGCTACACCTTC
TRBD2,TRBV7-6,-,TRBJ2-7,CASSLAGGDGGEQYF,TGTGCCAGCAGCTTAGCCGGGGGGGACGGTGGTGAGCAGTACTTC
-,TRBV5-4,few,TRBJ1-1,CASSLSQTNTEAFF,TGTGCCAGCAGCTTGTCACAGACGAACACTGAAGCTTTCTTT
-,TRBV6-6,-,TRBJ1-1,CASSYRTGNTEAFF,TGTGCCAGCAGTTACCGCACGGGGAACACTGAAGCTTTCTTT
TRBD2,TRBV7-3,-,TRBJ2-7,CASSPGTSGWAEQYF,TGTGCCAGCAGCCCAGGGACTAGCGGGTGGGCCGAGCAGTACTTC
-,TRBV3-1/TRBV3-2,-,TRBJ1-1,CASSPMAGANTEAFF,TGTGCCAGCAGCCCTATGGCGGGGGCGAACACTGAAGCTTTCTTT
-,TRBV18,once,TRBJ2-7,CASSEGPGSVSEQYF,TGTGCCAGCTCCGAGGGTCCGGGGAGTGTTTCCGAGCAGTACTTC